The 25 T cell receptor beta chains below come from one sample, sequenced in a study of cytomegalovirus exposure and HLA in healthy donors. Both 60 Vbeta primers and 13 Jbeta primers went into the PCR. The data were produced by immunoSEQ multiplex PCR, yet TCRdb's version contains in-frame clones alone and is incomplete. This sample has 80,000 to 95,000 clones; about 79% occur once, and the top ten carry almost 6%. Sequenced sample: PBMCs. The receptors were sampled from a man between 18 and 29 years old in good health and CMV-seropositive.

This CDR3 is CASSDTGPDTQYF. DNA for the CDR3: TGCGCCAGCAGTGATACAGGGCCAGATACGCAGTATTTT. The V gene is TRBV10-1, the J gene TRBJ2-3, with a possible D match to TRBD1 (6 bases). V was cut by 3 bases and J by 4 bases, with 8 bases left in between. This CDR3 has 13 amino acids. Germline lookup yields CDR1 WNHNN and CDR2 SYGVQD (reference sequence).

This chain connects TRBV7-8 to TRBJ2-7, with 13 bases identical to TRBD2. V was clipped by 4 bases and J by 5 bases; unmatched bases: 11. CDR1 is SGHVS and CDR2 is FQNEAQ in the germline V gene. The CDR3 runs 17 residues. For the CDR3, the DNA is TGTGCCAGCAGCTACAATCCGGGGACTAGCGGGACCAACGAGCAGTACTTC. Protein product: CASSYNPGTSGTNEQYF.

The J gene is TRBJ2-1, the V gene TRBV15; 14 bases fit TRBD2. Germline V lookup: CDR1 LNHNV, CDR2 YYDKDF (reference sequence). V was clipped by 0 bases and J by 8 bases; unmatched bases: 12. This CDR3 contains 19 residues. The CDR3 DNA reads TGTGCCACCAGCAGAGATCAAAGGAGGGGACTAGCGGGAGTATATGAGCAGTTCTTC. This translates into CATSRDQRRGLAGVYEQFF.

The chain couples TRBV6-5 to TRBJ1-3; no reliable D call. The CDR3 extends over 16 amino acids. CDR1 is MNHEY, CDR2 SVGAGI, per germline. V dropped 0 bases and J dropped 0 bases, with 9 bases sitting between them. Here the CDR3 reads CASSYSNQFSGNTIYF. The CDR3 region has the DNA TGTGCCAGCAGTTACTCGAACCAGTTCTCTGGAAACACCATATATTTT.

In nucleotides, the CDR3 is TGTGCCAGCAGCCTCAGGGCCGGTGATGGCTACACCTTC. It specifies CASSLRAGDGYTF. The rearrangement joins TRBV7-2 to TRBJ1-2, with D maybe TRBD1 (5 bases). The CDR3 consists of 13 residues. The germline CDR1 and CDR2 sequences are SGHTA and FQGNSA. V was pared by 5 bases and J by 6 bases, with 13 bases between.

The chain links TRBV28 to TRBJ1-2, with D unresolved. CDR3 size: 19 residues. V was clipped by 5 bases and J by 4 bases, with 29 bases between them. Germline lookup yields CDR1 MDHEN and CDR2 SYDVKM. The CDR3 sequence: CASSPDRKSPILSSYGYTF. The CDR3 region has the DNA TGTGCCAGCAGTCCCGACCGGAAGAGTCCGATCCTTTCTAGCTATGGCTACACCTTC.

The V gene is TRBV11-3, the J gene TRBJ2-1, with D possibly matching TRBD1 (7 bases). The CDR3 runs 14 residues. CDR1 is SGHNT, CDR2 YENEEA, per germline. The V end lost 2 bases, the J end lost 7 bases, and 12 bases lay between the germline ends. In DNA, the CDR3 is TGTGCCAGCAGCTTACCGACAGGGACTAATGAGCAGTTCTTC. This sequence encodes CASSLPTGTNEQFF.

The CDR3 reads CASSEIVPGGLNEKLFF. The CDR3 DNA sequence: TGTGCCAGCAGTGAGATTGTTCCGGGAGGCCTTAATGAAAAACTGTTTTTT. The chain couples TRBV6-1 to TRBJ1-4; D remains ambiguous. CDR1 and CDR2 from the germline V gene are MNHNS and SASEGT. The CDR3 has 17 amino acids. V was clipped by 3 bases and J by 4 bases, with 18 bases between them.

CDR3 bases: TGTGCCAGCAGTGAAGCGGGGGGGAACAGCATGAACACTGAAGCTTTCTTT. Its translation is CASSEAGGNSMNTEAFF. The genes are TRBV2 and TRBJ1-1; weak D call: TRBD1 (5 bases). CDR1 and CDR2 from the germline V gene are SNHLY and FYNNEI. Trimming took off 0 bases at V and 0 bases at J, with 14 bases between the two ends. The CDR3 has 17 amino acids. Combining the CDR3 with reference TRBV2 and TRBJ1-1 gives the whole variable domain EPEVTQTPSHQVTQMGQEVILRCVPISNHLYFYWYRQILGQKVEFLVSFYNNEISEKSEIFDDQFSVERPDGSNFTLKIRSTKLEDSAMYFCASSEAGGNSMNTEAFFGQGTRLTVV.

V and J are TRBV27 and TRBJ2-1, with D perhaps TRBD1 (6 bases). Germline-derived CDR1 and CDR2 are MNHEY and SMNVEV (reference sequence). Trimming pared 10 bases from V and 5 bases from J, leaving 18 bases between. This CDR3 spans 14 amino acids. The CDR3 here is CATKPQGYHNEQFF. The CDR3 DNA follows: TGTGCCACCAAACCCCAGGGGTACCACAATGAGCAGTTCTTC.

The rearrangement joins TRBV7-3 to TRBJ2-1; 8 nucleotides match TRBD1. The CDR3 is 14 residues long. V was clipped by 5 bases and J by 7 bases; unmatched bases: 7. Germline CDR1 is SGHTA and CDR2 is FQGTGA. For the CDR3, the DNA is TGTGCCAGCAGCGGCCAGGGGGCGGGGAATGAGCAGTTCTTC. It codes for CASSGQGAGNEQFF. Full variable domain (remainder filled in from reference TRBV7-3 and TRBJ2-1): GAGVSQTPSNKVTEKGKYVELRCDPISGHTALYWYRQSLGQGPEFLIYFQGTGAADDSGLPNDRFFAVRPEGSVSTLKIQRTERGDSAVYLCASSGQGAGNEQFFGPGTRLTVL.

As DNA, the CDR3 is TGTGCCATCAGTCAGGGGTCCTACGAGCAGTACTTC. Protein sequence: CAISQGSYEQYF. V usage is TRBV10-3 and J usage is TRBJ2-7, with a weak D call TRBD1 (6 bases). This CDR3 spans 12 amino acids. V lost 5 bases to trimming and J lost 1 base, with 6 bases between them. Per germline, CDR1 ENHRY and CDR2 SYGVKD.

V and J are TRBV9 and TRBJ2-7, with 10 bases lining up with TRBD2. The CDR3 consists of 15 residues. CDR1 and CDR2 from the germline V gene are SGDLS and YYNGEE. The J segment lost 2 bases and the V segment lost 2 bases, leaving 4 bases of the junction unmatched. Here the CDR3 DNA reads TGTGCCAGCAGCGTTTCAGCGGGAGGGCCCTACGAGCAGTACTTC. Protein product: CASSVSAGGPYEQYF. Together with reference TRBV9 and TRBJ2-7, the CDR3 gives the full variable domain: DSGVTQTPKHLITATGQRVTLRCSPRSGDLSVYWYQQSLDQGLQFLIQYYNGEERAKGNILERFSAQQFPDLHSELNLSSLELGDSALYFCASSVSAGGPYEQYFGPGTRLTVT.

The J gene is TRBJ1-2, the V gene TRBV18; the D gene is possibly TRBD1 (5 bases). Germline values: CDR1 KGHSH, CDR2 LQKENI. V lost 3 bases to trimming and J lost 6 bases, with 17 bases between them. The CDR3 totals 15 residues. The CDR3 nucleotides read TGTGCCAGCTCACCTACACCGTGGCAGGGAAATGGCTACACCTTC. It yields the protein CASSPTPWQGNGYTF.

In its sample, this clone was seen once. The rearrangement uses TRBV5-1 and TRBJ2-1, with TRBD1 identical over 9 bases. The CDR3 contains 14 residues. Trimming removed 2 bases from V and 8 bases from J; junction bases left unmatched: 5. CDR1 is SGHRS, CDR2 YFSETQ, per germline. The CDR3 coding sequence is TGCGCCAGCAGCTTCGGACAGGGGAAGGATGAGCAGTTCTTC. Translation gives CASSFGQGKDEQFF.

This clone was seen just once. The J gene is TRBJ1-1, the V gene TRBV27; 7 bases match TRBD1. The length of the CDR3 is 15 residues. With V trimmed by 5 bases and J by 6 bases, 12 bases remained unmatched. Germline V gives CDR1 MNHEY, CDR2 SMNVEV (reference sequence). The CDR3 DNA reads TGTGCCAGCAGTAACCCGGGACAGTATCCAGCTGAAGCTTTCTTT. This sequence encodes CASSNPGQYPAEAFF.

V usage is TRBV19 and J usage is TRBJ1-1, with a weak D call TRBD1 (6 bases). This CDR3 has 15 residues. The V end lost 4 bases, the J end lost 4 bases, and 16 bases lay between the germline ends. The V gene's germline CDR1 is LNHDA and CDR2 SQIVND (reference sequence). The CDR3 sequence is CASSTQGGVSTEAFF. The CDR3 DNA follows: TGTGCCAGTAGTACCCAAGGGGGAGTCTCCACTGAAGCTTTCTTT.

The chain recombines TRBV2 with TRBJ1-2, with TRBD1 identical over 7 bases. J was trimmed by 4 bases and V by 1 base; bases with no gene match: 3. This CDR3 is 14 amino acids long. CDR1 and CDR2 from the germline V gene are SNHLY and FYNNEI. CDR3 region: CASSEGDRPYGYTF. The CDR3 DNA reads TGTGCCAGCAGTGAAGGGGACAGACCCTATGGCTACACCTTC.

V usage is TRBV28 and J usage is TRBJ1-1; 12 bases agree with TRBD1. Trimming cost V 4 bases and J 12 bases; bases outside gene matches: 6. Germline lookup yields CDR1 MDHEN and CDR2 SYDVKM. The CDR3 totals 13 residues. CDR3 DNA sequence: TGTGCCAGCAGTTCGGGACAGGGGGCGTCAACTTTCTTT. Its translation is CASSSGQGASTFF.

V and J are TRBV6-5 and TRBJ1-1; possible D gene TRBD1, 5 bases. V dropped 2 bases and J dropped 4 bases, with 11 bases sitting between them. Germline V gives CDR1 MNHEY, CDR2 SVGAGI. The CDR3 extends over 14 amino acids. For the CDR3, the DNA is TGTGCCAGCAGTTACATAGACAGACCCACTGAAGCTTTCTTT. Translating it yields CASSYIDRPTEAFF.

This clone occurred once. The chain recombines TRBV4-2 with TRBJ1-4, with D perhaps TRBD1 (5 bases). The CDR3 extends over 16 amino acids. V was shortened by 1 base and J by 7 bases, with 16 bases between the two germline ends. The germline V gene has CDR1 LGHNA and CDR2 YNFKEQ. The CDR3: CASSQVFPGFGEKLFF. The CDR3 DNA reads TGTGCCAGCAGCCAAGTTTTTCCAGGGTTCGGTGAAAAACTGTTTTTT.

A few counts support this clone. The chain is built from TRBV7-9 and TRBJ2-2; D may be TRBD2 (5 bases). Germline CDR1 and CDR2: SEHNR and FQNEAQ (reference sequence). This CDR3 region has 18 residues. Trimming stripped 5 bases from V and 7 bases from J, with 26 bases between. The CDR3 DNA sequence: TGTGCCAGCAGCCTGGATCATAGGAGGAGGAGCGGAGACGGGGAGCTGTTTTTT. Translating gives CASSLDHRRRSGDGELFF. Variable domain in full (rest from reference TRBV7-9 and TRBJ2-2): DTGVSQNPRHKITKRGQNVTFRCDPISEHNRLYWYRQTLGQGPEFLTYFQNEAQLEKSRLLSDRFSAERPKGSFSTLEIQRTEQGDSAMYLCASSLDHRRRSGDGELFFGEGSRLTVL.

The gene calls are TRBV4-1 and TRBJ2-5; 10 nucleotides agree with TRBD2. The CDR3 runs to 17 residues. The germline V gene encodes CDR1 MGHRA and CDR2 YSYEKL. The J segment lost 4 bases and the V segment lost 1 base, leaving 9 bases of the junction unmatched. CDR3 DNA: TGCGCCAGCAGCCAAGGATCCCTAGCGGGAGTCATAGAGACCCAGTACTTC. Its protein product is CASSQGSLAGVIETQYF.

This clone is a singleton in its sample. The J gene is TRBJ2-2, the V gene TRBV25-1, with 8 positions matching TRBD2. V lost 8 bases, J lost 1 base, and 6 bases stayed unmatched. The CDR3 totals 15 residues. Per the germline V gene, CDR1 is MGHDK and CDR2 is SYGVNS. As DNA, the CDR3 is TGTGCCAGCTGCGCTAGCGGGTTGAACACCGGGGAGCTGTTTTTT. As protein: CASCASGLNTGELFF.

The chain uses TRBV6-1 and TRBJ2-7; D unclear. In germline, CDR1 is MNHNS, CDR2 SASEGT. Deletions cut 7 bases from V and 3 bases from J, with 13 bases between. The CDR3 covers 13 residues. The CDR3 sequence is CASTLGRNYEQYF. CDR3 sequence (DNA): TGTGCCAGCACCCTGGGCAGGAACTACGAGCAGTACTTC.